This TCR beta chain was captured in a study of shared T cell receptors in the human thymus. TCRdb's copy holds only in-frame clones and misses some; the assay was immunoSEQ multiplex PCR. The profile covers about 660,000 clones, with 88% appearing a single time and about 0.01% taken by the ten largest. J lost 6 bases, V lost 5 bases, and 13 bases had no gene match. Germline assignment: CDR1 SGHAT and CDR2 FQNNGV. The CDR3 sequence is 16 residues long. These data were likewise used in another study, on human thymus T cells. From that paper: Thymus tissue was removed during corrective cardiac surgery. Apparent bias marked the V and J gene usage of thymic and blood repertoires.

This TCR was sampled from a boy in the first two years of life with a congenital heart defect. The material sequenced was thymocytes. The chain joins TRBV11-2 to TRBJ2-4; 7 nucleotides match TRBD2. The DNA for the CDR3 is TGTGCCAGCAGCCCCGGGGGGAGGGCAGGGAGAAACATTCAGTACTTC. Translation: CASSPGGRAGRNIQYF.